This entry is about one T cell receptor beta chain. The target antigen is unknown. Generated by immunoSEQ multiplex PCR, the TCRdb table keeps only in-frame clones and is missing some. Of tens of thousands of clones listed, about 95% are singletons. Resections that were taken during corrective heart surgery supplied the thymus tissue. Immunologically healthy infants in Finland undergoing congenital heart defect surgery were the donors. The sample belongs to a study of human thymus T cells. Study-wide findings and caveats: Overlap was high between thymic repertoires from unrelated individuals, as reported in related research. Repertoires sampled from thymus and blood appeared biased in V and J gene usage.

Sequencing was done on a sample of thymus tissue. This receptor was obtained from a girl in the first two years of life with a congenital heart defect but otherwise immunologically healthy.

The CDR3 loop reads CASSFGLAGTEETQYF. As DNA, the CDR3 is TGCGCCAGCAGCTTCGGACTAGCGGGAACGGAGGAGACCCAGTACTTC. The gene calls are TRBV5-1 and TRBJ2-5; 12 bases map to TRBD2. With 2 bases clipped from V and 5 bases from J, the junction kept 7 bases outside the gene matches. From germline, CDR1 is SGHRS and CDR2 YFSETQ. The CDR3 extends over 16 amino acids.